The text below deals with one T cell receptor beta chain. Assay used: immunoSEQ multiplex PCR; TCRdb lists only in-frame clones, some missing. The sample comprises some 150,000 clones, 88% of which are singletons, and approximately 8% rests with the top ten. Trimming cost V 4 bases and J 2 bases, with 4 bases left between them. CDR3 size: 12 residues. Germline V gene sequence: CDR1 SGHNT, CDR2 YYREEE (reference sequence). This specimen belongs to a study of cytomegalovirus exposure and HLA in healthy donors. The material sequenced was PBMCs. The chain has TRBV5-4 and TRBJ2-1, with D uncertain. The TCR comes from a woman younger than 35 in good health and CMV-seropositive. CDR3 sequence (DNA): TGTGCCAGCAGCCAGACCTACAATGAGCAGTTCTTC. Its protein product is CASSQTYNEQFF.